One and the same sample provided the 9 T cell receptor beta chains below, sequenced in a study of cytotoxic CD8 clonotypes in ibrutinib-treated CLL. Clones were sequenced by immunoSEQ multiplex PCR, and TCRdb holds only the in-frame ones, with some missing. The data contain around 310,000 clones, 80% of them singletons. The starting material was PBMCs, obtained before ibrutinib treatment. The receptor set was obtained from a human donor with chronic lymphocytic leukemia.

This clone was recorded only once. The genes are TRBV7-6 and TRBJ2-7; unclear D gene. Between the trimmed V and J ends, which lost 7 bases and 5 bases, there was a span of 15 bases. The V gene's germline CDR1 is SGHVS and CDR2 FNYEAQ. The CDR3 totals 13 residues. The CDR3 loop is CASTRTFSDEQYF. The CDR3 DNA sequence: TGTGCCAGCACGAGGACGTTTTCCGACGAGCAGTACTTC.

The chain couples TRBV18 to TRBJ2-5; D may be TRBD1 (5 bases). The V end lost 3 bases, the J end lost 1 base, and 15 bases lay between the germline ends. Per the germline V gene, CDR1 is KGHSH and CDR2 is LQKENI. The CDR3 covers 16 residues. The CDR3 protein is CASSPSVGRVQETQYF. CDR3 coding DNA: TGTGCCAGCTCACCTAGTGTGGGGCGAGTCCAAGAGACCCAGTACTTC. The whole variable domain, remainder taken from reference TRBV18 and TRBJ2-5, is NAGVMQNPRHLVRRRGQEARLRCSPMKGHSHVYWYRQLPEEGLKFMVYLQKENIIDESGMPKERFSAEFPKEGPSILRIQQVVRGDSAAYFCASSPSVGRVQETQYFGPGTRLLVL.

V and J are TRBV4-1 and TRBJ2-7, with D hard to call. This CDR3 is built from 15 residues. The ends were cut back, 2 bases at V and 4 bases at J, with 15 bases in the middle. From germline, CDR1 is MGHRA and CDR2 YSYEKL. CDR3 in amino acids: CASSQQIPPRYEQYF. CDR3 nucleotides: TGCGCCAGCAGCCAACAGATCCCACCGCGATACGAGCAGTACTTC.

This rearrangement joins TRBV10-3 to TRBJ2-2; D is undetermined. There are 15 residues in the CDR3. Germline lookup yields CDR1 ENHRY and CDR2 SYGVKD. The V end was cut by 0 bases, the J end by 1 base, with 6 bases between. This chain's CDR3 is CAISESAENTGELFF. The DNA for the CDR3 is TGTGCCATCAGTGAGTCAGCCGAGAACACCGGGGAGCTGTTTTTT.

This clone turned up a few times. This chain connects TRBV7-9 to TRBJ1-4; the D gene is possibly TRBD1 (5 bases). Germline V gene lookup returns CDR1 SEHNR and CDR2 FQNEAQ (reference sequence). CDR3 length: 14 residues. V gave up 5 bases and J gave up 7 bases, with 14 bases separating them. The CDR3 reads CASSEDSYTEKLFF. In DNA form, the CDR3 reads TGTGCCAGCAGCGAAGACAGCTATACTGAAAAACTGTTTTTT. The full variable domain, in which reference TRBV7-9 and TRBJ1-4 provide the parts outside the CDR3, is DTGVSQNPRHKITKRGQNVTFRCDPISEHNRLYWYRQTLGQGPEFLTYFQNEAQLEKSRLLSDRFSAERPKGSFSTLEIQRTEQGDSAMYLCASSEDSYTEKLFFGSGTQLSVL.

The V and J genes are TRBV7-6 and TRBJ1-2; 7 bases agree with TRBD1. The germline V gene encodes CDR1 SGHVS and CDR2 FNYEAQ. The trim removed 5 bases at V and 4 bases at J, leaving 16 bases unmatched. CDR3 length: 17 amino acids. The CDR3 region has the DNA TGTGCCAGCAGCCCCCGACAGGGACGGGGATTGACCTATGGCTACACCTTC. Translating it yields CASSPRQGRGLTYGYTF.

This clone was detected a few times. This chain connects TRBV9 to TRBJ2-7; the match to TRBD2 covers 8 bases. V was pared by 0 bases and J by 4 bases, with 3 bases of the junction left unmatched. Germline assignment: CDR1 SGDLS and CDR2 YYNGEE. CDR3 size: 14 residues. In DNA, the CDR3 is TGTGCCAGCAGCGTAGCCGGGAGGGATTACGAGCAGTACTTC. It codes for CASSVAGRDYEQYF.

This clone was found once. The chain uses TRBV5-4 and TRBJ2-2, with TRBD2 matching over 12 bases. CDR1 is SGHNT, CDR2 YYREEE, per germline (reference sequence). The V and J ends lost 0 bases and 6 bases, in that order; junction bases with no gene match: 9. This CDR3 contains 18 residues. The CDR3 DNA reads TGTGCCAGCAGCTTGGCTGTGCTAGCGGGAGGGCCGGCCGGGGAGCTGTTTTTT. The encoded protein is CASSLAVLAGGPAGELFF. The whole variable domain, filled in from reference TRBV5-4 and TRBJ2-2, reads ETGVTQSPTHLIKTRGQQVTLRCSSQSGHNTVSWYQQALGQGPQFIFQYYREEENGRGNFPPRFSGLQFPNYSSELNVNALELDDSALYLCASSLAVLAGGPAGELFFGEGSRLTVL.

This clone was counted only a few times. The chain recombines TRBV15 with TRBJ1-5; D not resolved. V dropped 4 bases and J dropped 2 bases, with 15 bases sitting between them. The CDR3 sequence is 16 residues long. In germline, CDR1 is LNHNV, CDR2 YYDKDF (reference sequence). CDR3 protein: CATSTYPGFGNQPQHF. The CDR3 DNA sequence: TGTGCCACCAGCACTTACCCGGGCTTTGGCAATCAGCCCCAGCATTTT.